This T cell receptor beta chain was documented in a study of identical twins. MiXCR, run by TCRdb on the 5' RACE reads, gives a single entry per CDR3 protein. The sample carries about 700,000 distinct CDR3 sequences, roughly 6.2% recorded once. Overall study findings and caveats: Cross-sectional statistics, not tracking of the same donors, supported the conclusions. Among monozygotic twins, out-of-frame TCR alpha sharing exceeded what models predicted. Shared out-of-frame alpha sequences (those common to twins) showed excess low generation probability. Insertion counts were lower in abundant cord blood beta clonotypes, a trend that memory repertoires did not show.

The table lists this clonotype with a few counts. Its cognate antigen is unknown. The receptor comes from a man younger than 35 in good health. Sequenced input: naive T cells sorted from blood.

The CDR3 protein is CASSSAGDNEQFF. CDR3 DNA: TGTGCCAGCAGCTCTGCTGGTGACAATGAGCAGTTCTTC. The chain employs TRBV7-9 and TRBJ2-1; D remains unclear. The CDR3 has 13 amino acids. Germline V gene sequence: CDR1 SEHNR, CDR2 FQNEAQ (reference sequence). V lost 4 bases and J 5 bases, leaving 9 bases between the germline ends.